A selection of T cell receptor beta chains follows, all from one sample in a study of metastatic and nonmetastatic thyroid tumors. TCRdb redid the clone calls on the PCR reads using MiXCR. In the table there are 8,000 to 8,500 clones, about 45% of which are singletons. The sequenced material came from tumor tissue. Receptors originate from a male donor with papillary thyroid cancer or a benign thyroid nodule (not recorded which). Some clones in this sample may be carry-over from other donors' samples. The CDR3 runs from the conserved cysteine through the conserved F or W.

V gene	CDR3 protein
TRBV11-3	CASSGEGATNEKLFF
TRBV4-1	CASSLPVNRDRDNYGYTF
TRBV19	CASSIVRVNTGELFF
TRBV30	CAWKGLANTGELFF
TRBV6-2/TRBV6-3	CASRPIEEVEETGFTEAYF
TRBV29-1	CSVEDLGFGYTF
TRBV30	CAWSQGTNTGELFF
TRBV19	CASSAGTGVYEQYF
TRBV6-1	CASRNQPRTPLHF
TRBV19	CASSIRRGQLETQYF
TRBV5-1	CASSVQATNYGYTF
TRBV7-2	CASSLASRSFTDTQYF
TRBV27	CASRGLAGPGSKELFF
TRBV4-2	CASSQQEDTGSPLHF
TRBV11-1	CASSSGRTSTDTQYF
TRBV20-1	CSAHGDRSTEAFF
TRBV5-1	CASSWTGTDYNEQFF
TRBV11-3	CASSFQVAYEQYF
TRBV5-1	CASSLNGGSTEAFF
TRBV4-3	CASSQESGRGYTF
TRBV11-1	CASRLAPAGVNTEAFF
TRBV20-1	CSARRGSSNQPQHF
TRBV4-1	CASSQEEGQIYEQYF
TRBV11-2	CASSLFSIGNEQFF
TRBV4-3	CASQRDRATGELFF
TRBV30	CAVDRVVGGYTF
TRBV29-1	CSVWDRVDQPQHF
TRBV6-2/TRBV6-3	CASSYSEGVVGYTF
TRBV6-1	CASSEEGTPDTQYF
TRBV6-1	CASSEGDSSYEQYF
TRBV20-1	CSASPGGETQYF
TRBV20-1	CSASGDRGGEQYF
TRBV30	CAWSVAGGYEQYF
TRBV20-1	CSAPPGTNTEAFF
TRBV5-1	CASSLMQGGQPQHF
TRBV6-1	CASSETRRGLPGEQYF
TRBV11-3	CASSLEAGNYCYTF
TRBV19	CASGQAEQFF
TRBV5-4	CASSFSQGIKTEAFF
TRBV19	CASSSPGTSYEQYF
TRBV12-3/TRBV12-4	CASSYRRSGANVLTF
TRBV6-1	CASRRSPGTWTGELFF
TRBV30	CAQQENTEAFF
TRBV25-1	CASSEHTGFSGNTIYF
TRBV11-3	CASSPRTSGNSEQYF
TRBV11-2	CASSPPMAKNEQFF
TRBV20-1	CSARGNLGLAYEQYF
TRBV5-1	CASSLEGTQPQHF